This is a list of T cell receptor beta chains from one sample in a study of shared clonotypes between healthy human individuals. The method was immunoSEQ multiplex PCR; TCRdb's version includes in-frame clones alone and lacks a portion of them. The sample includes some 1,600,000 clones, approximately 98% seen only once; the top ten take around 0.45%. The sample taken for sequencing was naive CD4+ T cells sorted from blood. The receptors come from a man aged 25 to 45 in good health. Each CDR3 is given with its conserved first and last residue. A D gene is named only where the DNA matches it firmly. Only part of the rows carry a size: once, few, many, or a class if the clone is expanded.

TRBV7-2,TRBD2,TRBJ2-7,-,CASSSRTSGLSSYEQYF,TGTGCCAGCAGCTCAAGGACTAGCGGGCTTAGCTCCTACGAGCAGTACTTC
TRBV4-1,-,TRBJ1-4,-,CASGGQPNEKLFF,TGCGCCAGCGGAGGACAGCCGAATGAAAAACTGTTTTTT
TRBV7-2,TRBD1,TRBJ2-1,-,CASSPGQGRNEQFF,TGTGCCAGCAGCCCAGGACAGGGTAGGAATGAGCAGTTCTTC
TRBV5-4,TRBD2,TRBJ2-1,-,CASSLGSGSPYNEQFF,TGTGCCAGCAGCTTGGGTAGCGGGAGCCCCTACAATGAGCAGTTCTTC
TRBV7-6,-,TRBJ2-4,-,CASSAGLRGLAKNIQYF,TGTGCCAGCAGCGCAGGGTTGAGGGGCCTAGCCAAAAACATTCAGTACTTC
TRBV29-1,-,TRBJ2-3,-,CSGEGARTDTQYF,TGCAGCGGGGAGGGGGCCCGCACAGATACGCAGTATTTT
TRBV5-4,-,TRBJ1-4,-,CASSLRGSARQNEKLFF,TGTGCCAGCAGCTTGCGGGGGAGCGCGAGGCAAAATGAAAAACTGTTTTTT
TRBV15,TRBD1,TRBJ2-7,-,CATSRAGQGREQYF,TGTGCCACCAGCAGAGCGGGACAGGGTCGCGAGCAGTACTTC
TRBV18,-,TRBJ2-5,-,CASSLAQLGAETQYF,TGTGCCAGCTCACTCGCCCAGCTGGGAGCAGAGACCCAGTACTTC
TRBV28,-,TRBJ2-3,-,CASSQIGDTQYF,TGTGCCAGCAGTCAGATCGGGGATACGCAGTATTTT
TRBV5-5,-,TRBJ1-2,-,CASSLLLDRLGLDYGYTF,TGTGCCAGCAGCTTGCTACTTGACCGACTGGGGCTAGACTATGGCTACACCTTC
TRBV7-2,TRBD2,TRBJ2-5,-,CASSSVAGGGETQYF,TGTGCCAGCAGCTCCGTTGCGGGAGGGGGAGAGACCCAGTACTTC
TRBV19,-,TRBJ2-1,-,CASSILDYSYNEQFF,TGTGCCAGTAGTATATTGGACTACTCCTACAATGAGCAGTTCTTC
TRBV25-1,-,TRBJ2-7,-,CASSDGPVVGYEQYF,TGTGCCAGCAGTGATGGTCCGGTCGTGGGGTACGAGCAGTACTTC
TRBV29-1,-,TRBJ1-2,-,CSVGGENYGYTF,TGCAGCGTTGGGGGCGAGAACTATGGCTACACCTTC
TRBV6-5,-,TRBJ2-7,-,CASSYSRGSTYEQYF,TGTGCCAGCAGTTACTCGCGAGGCAGTACCTACGAGCAGTACTTC
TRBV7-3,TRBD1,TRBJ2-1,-,CASSLGQGPINEQFF,TGTGCCAGCAGCCTGGGACAGGGTCCCATCAATGAGCAGTTCTTC
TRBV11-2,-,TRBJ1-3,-,CASSLTKGQTSGNTIYF,TGTGCCAGCAGCTTAACCAAAGGGCAGACCTCTGGAAACACCATATATTTT
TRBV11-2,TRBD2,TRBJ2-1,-,CASSPHPPGLAKTNNEQFF,TGTGCCAGCAGCCCTCACCCACCCGGACTAGCGAAAACTAACAATGAGCAGTTCTTC
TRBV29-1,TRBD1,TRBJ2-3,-,CSVGYRGNSDTQYF,TGCAGCGTTGGTTACAGGGGAAACTCAGATACGCAGTATTTT
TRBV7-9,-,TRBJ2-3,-,CASSLGGLGPSTDTQYF,TGTGCCAGCAGCTTAGGGGGACTGGGACCTAGCACAGATACGCAGTATTTT
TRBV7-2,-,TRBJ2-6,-,CASSPTVSGANVLTF,TGTGCCAGCAGCCCGACAGTCTCTGGGGCCAACGTCCTGACTTTC
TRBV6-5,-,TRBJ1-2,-,CASSYSGGGDGYTF,TGTGCCAGCAGTTACTCGGGGGGAGGCGACGGCTACACCTTC
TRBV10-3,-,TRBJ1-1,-,CAISESRRGTVEPEAFF,TGTGCCATCAGTGAGTCTAGGCGGGGCACGGTGGAGCCTGAAGCTTTCTTT
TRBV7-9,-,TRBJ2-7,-,CASSPRQDYYEQYF,TGTGCCAGCAGCCCTAGACAGGATTACTACGAGCAGTACTTC
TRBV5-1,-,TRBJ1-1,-,CASSLKTKNTEAFF,TGCGCCAGCAGCTTGAAGACAAAGAACACTGAAGCTTTCTTT
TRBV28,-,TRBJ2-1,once,CASSLRPLLAGGEQFF,TGTGCCAGCAGTTTACGACCCTTGCTTGCCGGCGGTGAGCAGTTCTTC
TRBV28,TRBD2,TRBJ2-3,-,CASSLVAGAGTQYF,TGTGCCAGCAGTTTAGTAGCGGGAGCGGGTACGCAGTATTTT
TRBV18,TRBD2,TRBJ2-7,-,CASSPLASGTHEQYF,TGTGCCAGCTCACCGCTCGCTAGCGGGACCCACGAGCAGTACTTC
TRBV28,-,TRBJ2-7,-,CASSFPRDISYEQYF,TGTGCCAGCAGTTTCCCCCGGGACATCTCCTACGAGCAGTACTTC
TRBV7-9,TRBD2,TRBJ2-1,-,CASSLGSGSGNEQFF,TGTGCCAGCAGCTTAGGTAGCGGGAGTGGCAATGAGCAGTTCTTC
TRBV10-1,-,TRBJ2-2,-,CASSEQYTGELFF,TGCGCCAGCAGTGAACAGTACACCGGGGAGCTGTTTTTT
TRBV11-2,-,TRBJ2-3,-,CASSFGSRRTDTQYF,TGTGCCAGCAGCTTCGGGAGCCGAAGAACAGATACGCAGTATTTT
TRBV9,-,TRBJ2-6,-,CASSVVWGAAAFGANVLTF,TGTGCCAGCAGCGTAGTGTGGGGGGCCGCCGCCTTCGGGGCCAACGTCCTGACTTTC
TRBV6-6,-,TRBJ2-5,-,CASSYSWNLKETQYF,TGTGCCAGCAGTTACTCGTGGAACCTGAAAGAGACCCAGTACTTC
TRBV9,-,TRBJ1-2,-,CASSGGVEPYYGYTF,TGTGCCAGCAGCGGGGGGGTAGAGCCCTACTATGGCTACACCTTC
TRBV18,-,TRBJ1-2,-,CASSPSGRLNYGYTF,TGTGCCAGCTCACCTTCCGGTCGCTTAAACTATGGCTACACCTTC
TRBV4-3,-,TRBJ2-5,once,CASSQEFGETQYF,TGCGCCAGCAGCCAAGAATTCGGAGAGACCCAGTACTTC
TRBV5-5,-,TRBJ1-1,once,CASSPIVGGTEAFF,TGTGCCAGCAGTCCGATCGTGGGGGGCACTGAAGCTTTCTTT
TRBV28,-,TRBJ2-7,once,CASSFTGSEQYF,TGTGCCAGCAGTTTCACAGGTTCCGAGCAGTACTTC
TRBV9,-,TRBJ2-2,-,CASSVVSRQSNTGELFF,TGTGCCAGCAGCGTAGTCAGCCGGCAGTCGAACACCGGGGAGCTGTTTTTT
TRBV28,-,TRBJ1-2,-,CATSALLQLGYTF,TGTGCCACCTCGGCCCTCCTTCAACTGGGCTACACCTTC
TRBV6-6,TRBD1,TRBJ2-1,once,CASSFPDRGRGNEQFF,TGTGCCAGCAGTTTCCCGGACAGGGGAAGGGGCAATGAGCAGTTCTTC
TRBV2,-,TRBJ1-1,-,CARTGPGTEAFF,TGTGCCAGAACGGGCCCGGGGACTGAAGCTTTCTTT
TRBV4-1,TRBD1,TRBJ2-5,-,CASSKGQGVSETQYF,TGCGCCAGCAGTAAGGGACAGGGGGTTTCGGAGACCCAGTACTTC
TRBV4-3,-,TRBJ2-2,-,CASSQNVGTLAGELFF,TGCGCCAGCAGCCAGAATGTTGGGACCTTAGCCGGGGAGCTGTTTTTT
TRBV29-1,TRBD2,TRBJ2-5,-,CSVATTSSETQYF,TGCAGCGTTGCTACGACTAGCTCAGAGACCCAGTACTTC
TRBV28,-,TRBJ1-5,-,CASSPPVDGVHRF,TGTGCCAGCAGCCCCCCGGTGGATGGGGTTCATCGTTTT
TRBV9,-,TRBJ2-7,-,CASSVGAATYEQYF,TGTGCCAGCAGCGTAGGGGCCGCTACCTACGAGCAGTACTTC
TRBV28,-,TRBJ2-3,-,CASSFGGVSTDTQYF,TGTGCCAGCAGTTTTGGCGGGGTTAGCACAGATACGCAGTATTTT
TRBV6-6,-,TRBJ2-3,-,CASSPLNTQYF,TGTGCCAGCAGTCCTCTAAATACGCAGTATTTT
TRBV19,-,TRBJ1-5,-,CASISGKLAGQPQHF,TGTGCCAGTATATCAGGGAAGTTGGCAGGTCAGCCCCAGCATTTT
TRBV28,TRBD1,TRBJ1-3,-,CASSLIRGLGGNTIYF,TGTGCCAGCAGTTTAATCAGGGGGTTAGGGGGAAACACCATATATTTT
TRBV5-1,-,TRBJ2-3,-,CASSLDPNPDTQYF,TGCGCCAGCAGCTTGGACCCGAATCCGGATACGCAGTATTTT
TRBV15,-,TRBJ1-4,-,CATSRGLAGEKLFF,TGTGCCACCAGCAGAGGGTTAGCGGGTGAAAAACTGTTTTTT
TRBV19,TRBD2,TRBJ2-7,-,CANLLAGTSYEQYF,TGTGCCAACCTTTTAGCGGGAACCTCCTACGAGCAGTACTTC
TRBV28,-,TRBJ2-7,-,CASREQTYEQYF,TGTGCCAGCAGGGAACAGACCTACGAGCAGTACTTC
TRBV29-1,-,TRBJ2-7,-,CSAIKKYEQYF,TGCAGCGCCATCAAAAAATACGAGCAGTACTTC